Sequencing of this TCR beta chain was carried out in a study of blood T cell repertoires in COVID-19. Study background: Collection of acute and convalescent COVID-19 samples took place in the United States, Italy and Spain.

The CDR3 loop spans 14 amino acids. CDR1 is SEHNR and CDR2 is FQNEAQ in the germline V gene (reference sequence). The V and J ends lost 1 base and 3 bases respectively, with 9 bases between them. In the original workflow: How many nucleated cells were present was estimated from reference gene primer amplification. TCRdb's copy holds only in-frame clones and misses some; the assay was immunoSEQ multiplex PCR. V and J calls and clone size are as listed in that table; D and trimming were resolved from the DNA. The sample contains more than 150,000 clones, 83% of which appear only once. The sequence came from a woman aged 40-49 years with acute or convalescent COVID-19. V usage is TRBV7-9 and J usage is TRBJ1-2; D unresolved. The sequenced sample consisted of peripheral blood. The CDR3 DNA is TGTGCCAGCAGCTTAGGGAGTGAACACTATGGCTACACCTTC. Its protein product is CASSLGSEHYGYTF.